This T cell receptor (beta chain) was observed in a study of shared clonotypes between healthy human individuals (TCRdb year 2020). Background on the whole study: The cohort included three men and a couple of women between 18 and 49 years of age. Per donor, three plates each were used for CD4 naive and CD4 memory, two for CD8 naive, and one for CD8 memory. To estimate repertoire size and how much clonotypes are shared between individuals, the study performed deep sequencing of blood TCR repertoires from roughly five healthy adults. Different laboratories and diverse techniques were used to prepare libraries and sequence TCR repertoires, to increase sequencing depth and limit assay-specific biases. Each donor's leukapheresis produced roughly between about 0.8 and 10 billion PBMCs. Broad study findings and their caveats: Across a handful of donors, about 5.2% of naive CD4, more than 3% of naive CD8, approximately 2.5% of memory CD4, and approximately 0.42% of memory CD8 clonotypes were shared. Higher generation probabilities were observed for clonotypes shared by all four sorted-subset donors than for non-shared clonotypes. Rarefaction of sorted-subset datasets indicated incomplete sequencing despite the large sequencing depth. Based on pairwise subsampling, the degree of clonotype sharing among donors was expected to be affected by sequencing depth. Sampling was restricted to blood, and TCR repertoires in tissue are likely to differ from TCR repertoires in blood. Because the study included only a small number of donors, the genetic and exposure-history diversity represented was limited. Larger estimated clonotype richness was generally found for naive subsets than for memory subsets.

The donors were healthy, HIV-negative adults who had no recently reported acute infections or vaccinations. Every donor was a Caucasian adult residing in Nashville, Tennessee, USA. Magnetic negative selection was used to enrich CD4+ T cells, after which naive cells were positively selected on CD45RA and the negative fraction became the memory subset. After blood collection by leukapheresis, PBMCs were isolated using Ficoll-Histopaque density gradient centrifugation and then cryopreserved in the vapor phase of liquid nitrogen. Analytical flow cytometry was used to check the purity and quantity of every magnetically sorted T cell population. From each sorted fraction, genomic DNA was isolated and quantified by UV absorbance on a Nanodrop 2000c. A remark on this clone: What this receptor recognizes is not known. Base qualities are not recorded, but no much larger clone differs from it by a single base.

According to the germline V gene, CDR1 reads SGHVS and CDR2 reads FNYEAQ. The CDR3 numbers 17 residues from cysteine through phenylalanine. Only the CDR3 region is kept as DNA, spanning 51 bases read in frame from base 1. V sheds 1 base and J sheds 4 bases, leaving 17 bases between their ends. Using the deep immunoSEQ assay, multiplex PCR amplified TCR CDR3 regions from genomic DNA. For each cell subset, the extracted genomic DNA was distributed evenly across all wells of several immunoSEQ 96-well plates, and each plate served as one replicate. For sorted subsets, each replicate PCR was loaded with around 200 ng genomic DNA, equivalent to some 27,000 T cell genomes. The purified libraries were quantified using a Qubit 3.0 fluorometer, sized with a Bioanalyzer 2100, and then quantified again using the KAPA Library Quantification kit. A separate single-read 150-cycle Illumina NextSeq 550 flow cell was used to sequence each immunoSEQ 96-well plate. In the original analysis: The immunoSEQ output contained only junctional sequences without quality scores, so filtering could not match that applied to full-length reads. Sequences were annotated with PyIR, a Python wrapper for IgBLAST v1.9, using IMGT germline references to assign V/J genes and CDR3. Any read was removed if the V/J assignment was weak (E-value above 1e-6), the CDR3 was missing, or the read contained stop codons, out-of-frame junctions, or ambiguous translated residues. A V3J clonotype was defined by an identical inferred V gene, J gene, and CDR3 amino acid sequence. Percentage overlap between repertoires was calculated by dividing the number of shared unique clonotypes by the size of the smaller repertoire. RTK rarefaction, the Chao1 estimator, and Recon v2.1 estimates of unobserved clonotypes were used to assess repertoire richness. Generation probabilities for all TCRbeta clonotypes obtained by the gDNA method from four donors were computed using OLGA. TCRdb carries this immuneACCESS record with in-frame sequences only. Its versions omit some clonotypes, under half of them owing to an unresolved V gene in the studies checked, with the rest unexplained. The V and J calls and the clone size are those of that table, but D and trimming were determined from the DNA. In all, the sample holds more than 2,000,000 clones, and 80% to 95% of those were seen once. The ten largest clones represent 0.39% of the sample.

The chain employs TRBV7-6 and TRBJ1-5, with TRBD1 perhaps the D gene, on 6 matching bases. The TCR originated in a man between 18 and 29 years old in good health. Some clones in this sample may be carry-over from other donors' samples. Sequenced sample: naive CD4+ T cells from PBMCs. Explained via the paper, the cell subset or site label denotes: CD45RA+ positively selected. The CDR3 reads CASSLVPRGFSNQPQHF. The DNA sequence reads TGTGCCAGCAGCTTAGTGCCCAGGGGTTTTAGTAATCAGCCCCAGCATTTT.